These 2 T cell receptor beta chains originate from one sample sequenced in a study of OX40 agonist ivuxolimab in advanced cancers. TCRdb's copy holds only in-frame clones and misses some; the assay was immunoSEQ multiplex PCR. There are fewer than 30,000 clones in the sample; roughly three quarters occur only once, and 14% lies in the top ten. This sample comprised CD4+ or CD8+ T cells sorted from blood, obtained in a trial of the OX40 agonist ivuxolimab. Receptors originate from an adult with an advanced solid tumor such as melanoma, head and neck, liver or kidney cancer.

This sequence joins TRBV6-4 and TRBJ2-6; D possibly matches TRBD1 or TRBD2 (6 bases each). The CDR3 covers 16 residues. The V gene lost 6 bases and the J gene lost 2 bases, with 14 bases spanning the gap. CDR1 and CDR2 (germline): MRHNA, SNTAGT. The CDR3 DNA reads as TGTGCCAGCAGACCAACGGGGGCAACTGGGGCCAACGTCCTGACTTTC. Protein product: CASRPTGATGANVLTF.

This clone is deemed medium-sized. The rearrangement uses TRBV30 and TRBJ1-2; the match to TRBD1 covers 7 bases. The CDR3 loop spans 15 amino acids. CDR1 and CDR2 from the germline V gene are GTSNPN and SVGIG (reference sequence). After removal of 3 bases from V and 0 bases from J, the junction contained 7 bases not matched to a gene. The CDR3 here is CAWRRGTEANYGYTF. CDR3 sequence (DNA): TGTGCCTGGAGGAGGGGGACAGAAGCTAACTATGGCTACACCTTC.